Presented here are 8 T cell receptor beta chains from one specimen sequenced in a study of graft-versus-host responses after intestinal transplantation. These receptors have no known antigen. This table comes from immunoSEQ multiplex PCR, and its TCRdb copy is limited to in-frame clones, with some not included. Here the sample spans roughly 90,000 clones, around 90% being singletons. Sample: unstimulated CD4+ T cells sorted from spleen or lymph node cells, taken before transplant. These receptor sequences come from a human donor who was the organ donor for an intestinal transplant.

This sequence joins TRBV10-1 and TRBJ2-1; TRBD1 might be the D (5 bases). Trimming stripped 3 bases from V and 2 bases from J, with 11 bases between. The germline CDR1 and CDR2 sequences are WNHNN and SYGVQD (reference sequence). This CDR3 has 15 residues. The CDR3 sequence: CASSDFRGTYNEQFF. DNA of the CDR3: TGCGCCAGCAGTGATTTTAGGGGTACCTACAATGAGCAGTTCTTC.

This chain connects TRBV27 to TRBJ2-1; tentative D call: TRBD2 (6 bases). The germline CDR1 and CDR2 sequences are MNHEY and SMNVEV (reference sequence). Trimming removed 7 bases from V and 6 bases from J, with 13 bases in between. The CDR3 covers 13 residues. As DNA, the CDR3 is TGTGCCAGCATCACGAACGGGGGCAATGAGCAGTTCTTC. Residues: CASITNGGNEQFF.

The chain couples TRBV28 to TRBJ2-7, with unresolved D. With 2 bases removed from V and 6 bases from J, the gap between germline ends came to 11 bases. Per the germline V gene, CDR1 is MDHEN and CDR2 is SYDVKM. This CDR3 has 13 amino acids. Here the CDR3 reads CASSLPPLSEQYF. CDR3 coding DNA: TGTGCCAGCAGTTTACCCCCCCTATCCGAGCAGTACTTC.

This chain joins TRBV18 and TRBJ1-2, with TRBD1 as a possible D gene (6 bases). Trimming removed 0 bases from V and 1 base from J, with 9 bases in between. CDR1 is KGHSH and CDR2 is LQKENI in the germline V gene. The length of the CDR3 is 15 residues. CDR3 sequence reads: CASSPPQDSNYGYTF. In DNA form, the CDR3 reads TGTGCCAGCTCACCACCCCAGGACAGTAACTATGGCTACACCTTC.

J is TRBJ2-5 and V is TRBV28, with 9 bases that match TRBD2. Germline-derived CDR1 and CDR2 are MDHEN and SYDVKM. After removal of 4 bases from V and 5 bases from J, the junction contained 8 bases not matched to a gene. The CDR3 length is 15 residues. The CDR3 sequence: CASSYLAGVIETQYF. DNA for the CDR3: TGTGCCAGCAGTTACTTAGCGGGAGTCATTGAGACCCAGTACTTC.

This clone was seen more than once but under ten times. The rearrangement uses TRBV6-6 and TRBJ1-3; no reliable D call. The CDR3 totals 12 residues. V lost 8 bases and J lost 1, with 6 bases in between. Germline V lookup: CDR1 MNHNY, CDR2 SVGAGI (reference sequence). This CDR3 reads CASSGSGNTIYF. The CDR3 coding sequence is TGTGCCAGCTCCGGGTCTGGAAACACCATATATTTT.

The chain is built from TRBV6-6 and TRBJ2-7; 7 bases line up with TRBD2. CDR1 is MNHNY, CDR2 SVGAGI, per germline (reference sequence). The V segment lost 6 bases and the J segment 2 bases; nucleotides outside the gene matches: 4. The CDR3 loop spans 13 amino acids. In DNA form, the CDR3 reads TGTGCCAGCAGGGCAAGCGGGGCCTACGAGCAGTACTTC. It translates to CASRASGAYEQYF.

The chain joins TRBV2 to TRBJ2-5, with 8 bases aligning to TRBD2. The CDR3 is 15 residues long. Germline loops: CDR1 SNHLY, CDR2 FYNNEI. The J segment lost 0 bases and the V segment lost 3 bases, leaving 3 bases of the junction unmatched. For the CDR3, the DNA is TGTGCCAGCAGTGAGCAGCGGGAGTACCAAGAGACCCAGTACTTC. It specifies CASSEQREYQETQYF.